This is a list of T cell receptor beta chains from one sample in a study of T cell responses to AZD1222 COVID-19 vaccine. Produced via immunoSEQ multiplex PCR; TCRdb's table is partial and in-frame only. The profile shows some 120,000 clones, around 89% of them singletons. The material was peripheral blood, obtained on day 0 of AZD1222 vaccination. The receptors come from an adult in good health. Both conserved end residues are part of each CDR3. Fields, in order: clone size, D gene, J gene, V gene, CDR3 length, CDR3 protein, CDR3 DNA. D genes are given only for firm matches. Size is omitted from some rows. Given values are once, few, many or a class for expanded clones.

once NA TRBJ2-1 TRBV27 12 CASMGVYNEQFF TGTGCCAGCATGGGGGTCTACAATGAGCAGTTCTTC
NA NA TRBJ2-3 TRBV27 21 CATNVRRRGLLTPGATDTQYF TGTGCCACCAACGTGCGGCGGCGGGGGCTGCTGACTCCTGGGGCAACAGATACGCAGTATTTT
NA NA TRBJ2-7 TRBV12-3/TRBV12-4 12 CASSSGGYEQYF TGTGCCAGCAGTTCCGGGGGCTACGAGCAGTACTTC
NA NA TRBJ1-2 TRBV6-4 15 CASSPSVERIYGYTF TGTGCCAGCAGTCCTTCGGTCGAGAGGATATATGGCTACACCTTC
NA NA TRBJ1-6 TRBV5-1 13 CASSLDGNSPLHF TGCGCCAGCAGCTTGGATGGGAACTCACCCCTCCACTTT
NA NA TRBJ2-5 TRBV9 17 CASSSGWGATVQETQYF TGTGCCAGCTCCTCCGGGTGGGGGGCCACGGTCCAAGAGACCCAGTACTTC
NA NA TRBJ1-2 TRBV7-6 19 CASSLSPSWDPLINYGYTF TGTGCCAGCAGCTTATCACCGAGTTGGGACCCGCTTATTAACTATGGCTACACCTTC
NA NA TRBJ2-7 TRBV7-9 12 CASSEDGYEQYF TGTGCCAGCAGCGAGGACGGCTACGAGCAGTACTTC
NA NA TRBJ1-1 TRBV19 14 CASSRGGTFTEAFF TGTGCCAGTAGTCGAGGGGGAACATTCACTGAAGCTTTCTTT
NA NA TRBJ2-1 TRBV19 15 CASSIHRGPYNEQFF TGTGCCAGTAGTATTCATCGGGGGCCCTACAATGAGCAGTTCTTC
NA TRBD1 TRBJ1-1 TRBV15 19 CATSREGWTGTRMNTEAFF TGTGCCACCAGCAGAGAGGGCTGGACAGGGACAAGAATGAACACTGAAGCTTTCTTT
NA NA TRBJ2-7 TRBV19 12 CASSFPGYEQYF TGTGCCAGTAGCTTCCCCGGGTACGAGCAGTACTTC
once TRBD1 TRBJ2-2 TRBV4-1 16 CASSPGQGANTGELFF TGCGCCAGCAGCCCTGGACAGGGCGCGAACACCGGGGAGCTGTTTTTT
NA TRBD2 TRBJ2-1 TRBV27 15 CASSLFSGSLNEQFF TGTGCCAGCAGTTTATTCAGCGGGAGTCTCAATGAGCAGTTCTTC
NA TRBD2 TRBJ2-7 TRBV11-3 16 CASSSDPSGISYEQYF TGTGCCAGCAGCTCGGACCCTAGCGGGATTTCCTACGAGCAGTACTTC
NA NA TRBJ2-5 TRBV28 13 CASSLANQETQYF TGTGCCAGCAGTTTAGCGAACCAAGAGACCCAGTACTTC
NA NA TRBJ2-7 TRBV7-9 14 CASSLDGGSYEQYF TGTGCCAGCAGCTTAGATGGAGGGTCCTACGAGCAGTACTTC
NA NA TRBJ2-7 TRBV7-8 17 CASSPMRVPGDYYEQYF TGTGCCAGCAGCCCCATGAGAGTTCCAGGTGACTACTACGAGCAGTACTTC
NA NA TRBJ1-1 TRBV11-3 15 CASSLGLSRVAEAFF TGTGCCAGCAGCTTAGGTCTTAGCAGGGTGGCTGAAGCTTTCTTT
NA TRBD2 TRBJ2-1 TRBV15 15 CATSREGTTNNEQFF TGTGCCACCAGCAGAGAAGGGACTACAAACAATGAGCAGTTCTTC
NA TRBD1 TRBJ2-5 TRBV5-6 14 CASSAGTGQETQYF TGTGCCAGCAGCGCAGGGACAGGACAAGAGACCCAGTACTTC
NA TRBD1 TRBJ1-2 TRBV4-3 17 CASSQGGQEGGAYGYTF TGCGCCAGCAGCCAAGGGGGACAGGAAGGTGGGGCCTATGGCTACACCTTC
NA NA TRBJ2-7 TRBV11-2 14 CASSSPGQAYEQYF TGTGCCAGCAGCTCGCCGGGACAAGCCTACGAGCAGTACTTC
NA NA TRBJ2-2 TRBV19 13 CASSSQGTGELFF TGTGCCAGTAGTTCACAGGGCACCGGGGAGCTGTTTTTT
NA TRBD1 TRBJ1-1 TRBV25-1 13 CASSTGGITEAFF TGTGCCAGCAGTACAGGGGGAATCACTGAAGCTTTCTTT
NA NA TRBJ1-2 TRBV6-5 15 CASSLRPGAGYGYTF TGTGCCAGCAGTTTACGTCCGGGGGCAGGTTATGGCTACACCTTC
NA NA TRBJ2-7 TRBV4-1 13 CASSPDAYYEQYF TGCGCCAGCAGCCCGGACGCATACTACGAGCAGTACTTC
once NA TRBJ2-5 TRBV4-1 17 CASSQDLRGRIQETQYF TGCGCCAGCAGCCAAGATTTACGAGGGCGGATCCAAGAGACCCAGTACTTC
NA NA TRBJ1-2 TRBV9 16 CASSVVIGPYNYGYTF TGTGCCAGCAGCGTAGTCATAGGGCCTTATAACTATGGCTACACCTTC
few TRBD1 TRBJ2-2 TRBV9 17 CASSTPAGTDNTGELFF TGTGCCAGCAGCACCCCAGCCGGGACAGACAACACCGGGGAGCTGTTTTTT
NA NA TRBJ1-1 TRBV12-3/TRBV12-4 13 CASSLGVNTEAFF TGTGCCAGCAGTCTGGGGGTGAACACTGAAGCTTTCTTT
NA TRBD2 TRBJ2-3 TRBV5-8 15 CASSSPGLAGGSQYF TGTGCCAGCAGTTCCCCGGGACTAGCGGGAGGGTCGCAGTATTTT
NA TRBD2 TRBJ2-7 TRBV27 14 CASSGTSQGYEQYF TGTGCCAGCAGCGGGACTAGTCAAGGCTACGAGCAGTACTTC
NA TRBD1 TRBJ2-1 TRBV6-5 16 CASSYDGQGPYNEQFF TGTGCCAGCAGTTACGACGGACAGGGACCCTACAATGAGCAGTTCTTC
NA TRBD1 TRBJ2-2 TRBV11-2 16 CASSRQGASNTGELFF TGTGCCAGCAGCAGACAGGGGGCCTCGAACACCGGGGAGCTGTTTTTT
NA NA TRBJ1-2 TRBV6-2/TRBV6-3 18 CASSYIFGSPNHSYGYTF TGTGCCAGCAGTTATATCTTCGGGAGTCCAAACCACTCTTATGGCTACACCTTC
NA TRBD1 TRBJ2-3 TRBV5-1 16 CASSKGQGALTDTQYF TGCGCCAGCAGCAAGGGACAGGGGGCCCTCACAGATACGCAGTATTTT
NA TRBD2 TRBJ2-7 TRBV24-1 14 CATSASSGSNEQYF TGTGCCACCAGTGCTAGTAGCGGGAGTAACGAGCAGTACTTC
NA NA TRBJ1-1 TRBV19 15 CASSIGWLGNTEAFF TGTGCCAGTAGTATAGGGTGGCTCGGGAACACTGAAGCTTTCTTT
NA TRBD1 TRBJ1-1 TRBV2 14 CASSPDRVSAEAFF TGTGCCAGCAGCCCAGACAGGGTATCGGCTGAAGCTTTCTTT
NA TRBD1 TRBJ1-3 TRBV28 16 CASSYHRGLGGNTIYF TGTGCCAGCAGCTACCACAGGGGGCTAGGGGGAAACACCATATATTTT
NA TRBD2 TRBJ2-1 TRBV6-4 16 CASSETSGSPYNEQFF TGTGCCAGCAGCGAAACTAGCGGGAGTCCCTACAATGAGCAGTTCTTC
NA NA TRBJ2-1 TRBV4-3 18 CASSQDWNSLSSYNEQFF TGCGCCAGCAGCCAAGATTGGAATAGCCTTAGCTCCTACAATGAGCAGTTCTTC
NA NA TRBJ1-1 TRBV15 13 CATSRGRNTEAFF TGTGCCACCAGCAGAGGACGGAACACTGAAGCTTTCTTT
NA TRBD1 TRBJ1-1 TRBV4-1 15 CASSPSGTGGTEAFF TGCGCCAGCAGCCCGAGCGGGACAGGGGGCACTGAAGCTTTCTTT